This passage covers 18 T cell receptor beta chains from one sample sequenced in a study of glioma-infiltrating T cells after dendritic cell vaccination. Clones were sequenced by immunoSEQ multiplex PCR, and TCRdb holds only the in-frame ones, with some missing. The table records more than 60,000 clones, more than 75% of them present only once. The material sequenced was blood, taken before dendritic cell vaccination. Receptors were obtained from a human donor with glioblastoma.

The chain carries TRBV4-1 and TRBJ1-2; a possible D gene is TRBD1 (5 bases). CDR1 and CDR2 (germline): MGHRA, YSYEKL. The CDR3 consists of 15 residues. V was shortened by 0 bases and J by 7 bases, with 15 bases between the two germline ends. CDR3 amino acids: CASSQDNGRAFGYTF. In nucleotides, the CDR3 is TGCGCCAGCAGCCAAGATAACGGCAGGGCGTTTGGCTACACCTTC.

This clone was counted between two and nine times. This sequence joins TRBV5-1 and TRBJ2-7; D may be TRBD2 (5 bases). V gave up 0 bases and J gave up 2 bases, with 12 bases separating them. The V gene's germline CDR1 is SGHRS and CDR2 YFSETQ. The CDR3 totals 15 residues. The CDR3 region has the DNA TGCGCCAGCAGCTTGGGAGGGAATCGGGCCTACGAGCAGTACTTC. Translated, it gives CASSLGGNRAYEQYF.

The V gene is TRBV30, the J gene TRBJ2-2; the match to TRBD2 covers 14 bases. Trimming removed 4 bases from V and 0 bases from J; junction bases left unmatched: 7. Germline V gene data show CDR1 as GTSNPN and CDR2 as SVGIG (reference sequence). The CDR3 is 18 amino acids. Written as DNA, the CDR3 is TGTGCCTGGATAGGACTAGCGGGGGGACGCGCGAACACCGGGGAGCTGTTTTTT. Protein: CAWIGLAGGRANTGELFF.

V is TRBV25-1 and J is TRBJ2-1, with D perhaps TRBD2 (6 bases). V was clipped by 3 bases and J by 10 bases, with 19 bases between them. Germline V lookup: CDR1 MGHDK, CDR2 SYGVNS. This CDR3 region has 15 residues. The CDR3 is CASSDIGGARPEQFF. The CDR3 coding sequence is TGTGCCAGCAGTGACATTGGCGGGGCGCGACCCGAGCAGTTCTTC.

This clone has a handful of counts. The chain carries TRBV19 and TRBJ1-2; D may be TRBD1 (6 bases). The germline CDR1 and CDR2 sequences are LNHDA and SQIVND (reference sequence). The CDR3 contains 15 residues. Trimming removed 4 bases at V and 4 bases at J, with 16 bases between. The CDR3 here is CASSTSFRGGYGYTF. The CDR3 DNA reads TGTGCCAGTAGTACCAGTTTCAGGGGCGGCTATGGCTACACCTTC.

The chain is built from TRBV28 and TRBJ2-7, with 9 bases that match TRBD2. V lost 4 bases and J lost 2; bases outside the gene matches: 3. CDR1 MDHEN and CDR2 SYDVKM come from the germline V gene. The CDR3 sequence is 14 residues long. Here the CDR3 DNA reads TGTGCCAGCAGTTGGCGGGGGGGTACCTACGAGCAGTACTTC. This sequence encodes CASSWRGGTYEQYF.

The rearrangement uses TRBV5-1 and TRBJ1-1; D is perhaps TRBD1 (5 bases). The CDR3 length is 13 residues. Trimming cost V 3 bases and J 6 bases, with 12 bases left between them. Germline V gene data show CDR1 as SGHRS and CDR2 as YFSETQ. The CDR3 reads CASSSVRGAEAFF. In DNA form, the CDR3 reads TGCGCCAGCAGCTCCGTCCGGGGGGCTGAAGCTTTCTTT.

The chain carries TRBV2 and TRBJ2-5; TRBD1 aligns across 7 bases. The ends lost 4 bases at V and 0 bases at J; junction bases unmatched: 8. The CDR3 contains 16 residues. CDR1 SNHLY and CDR2 FYNNEI come from the germline V gene. As DNA, the CDR3 is TGTGCCAGCAGTGTCCGGGTCAGGGGGTACCAAGAGACCCAGTACTTC. Translated, it gives CASSVRVRGYQETQYF.

The rearrangement joins TRBV9 to TRBJ1-6; a weak D match, TRBD1 (5 bases). The V end lost 0 bases, the J end lost 9 bases, and 16 bases lay between the germline ends. The germline V gene encodes CDR1 SGDLS and CDR2 YYNGEE. CDR3 length: 16 residues. The CDR3 bases are TGTGCCAGCAGCGTAGGCGCCAGGGATTTGAGTTCACCCCTCCACTTT. It translates to CASSVGARDLSSPLHF.

This chain connects TRBV28 to TRBJ1-2; 9 bases agree with TRBD1. V was pared by 4 bases and J by 7 bases, with 4 bases of the junction left unmatched. The CDR3 has 13 residues. CDR1 and CDR2 from the germline V gene are MDHEN and SYDVKM. DNA for the CDR3: TGTGCCAGCAGTTACAGGGGGCCTATTGGCTACACCTTC. Protein sequence: CASSYRGPIGYTF.

The CDR3 DNA reads as TGTGCCAGCAGCTTATCAATAGCGGGCGGGGAAGAGACCCAGTACTTC. It is translated as CASSLSIAGGEETQYF. This chain uses TRBV7-2 with TRBJ2-5; the match to TRBD2 covers 7 bases. There are 16 residues in the CDR3. V dropped 2 bases and J dropped 3; count of bases not matched to a gene: 9. CDR1 is SGHTA, CDR2 FQGNSA, per germline.

This chain uses TRBV28 with TRBJ2-7; 9 nucleotides agree with TRBD1. From germline, CDR1 is MDHEN and CDR2 SYDVKM. The J segment lost 3 bases and the V segment lost 6 bases, leaving 6 bases of the junction unmatched. The CDR3 totals 14 residues. The CDR3 here is CASSSGTGIYEQYF. The CDR3 bases are TGTGCCAGCAGCTCCGGGACAGGGATCTACGAGCAGTACTTC.

This clone was seen only a few times. The CDR3 loop is CASSHIDRENYGYTF. The CDR3 DNA sequence: TGTGCCAGCAGCCATATTGACAGGGAGAACTATGGCTACACCTTC. This sequence joins TRBV5-4 and TRBJ1-2; 7 bases map to TRBD1. Trimming took 4 bases from V and 2 from J; bases not matched to a gene: 8. Germline V gene data show CDR1 as SGHNT and CDR2 as YYREEE (reference sequence). The CDR3 spans 15 residues.

About this clone itself: The sample has other DNA sequences that encode this CDR3 too. The CDR3 DNA reads TGTGCCAGCACGGGAGCCTATAATTCACCCCTCCACTTT. This translates into CASTGAYNSPLHF. The rearrangement joins TRBV6-5 to TRBJ1-6; D not certain. V lost 7 bases and J 2 bases, leaving 6 bases between the germline ends. Germline V lookup: CDR1 MNHEY, CDR2 SVGAGI. The CDR3 contains 13 residues.

This clone was seen a single time. The rearrangement joins TRBV29-1 to TRBJ1-2; 11 bases are a match to TRBD1. Germline V gene lookup returns CDR1 SQVTM and CDR2 ANQGSEA. The length of the CDR3 is 12 residues. V was pared by 7 bases and J by 2 bases, with 0 bases of the junction left unmatched. DNA for the CDR3: TGCAGCGGGACAGGGGGCAACTATGGCTACACCTTC. Protein product: CSGTGGNYGYTF.

Worth noting for this clone: Sequence at one end of the junction differs from germline and may be a read error. This chain links TRBV7-9 with TRBJ2-1; the match to TRBD1 covers 7 bases. This CDR3 has 11 residues. The germline V gene encodes CDR1 SEHNR and CDR2 FQNEAQ (reference sequence). The CDR3 here is CASSLKDRRVF. The CDR3 bases are TGTGCCAGCAGCTTAAAGGACAGGCGGGTCTTC.

The chain employs TRBV5-6 and TRBJ2-1, with 7 bases fitting TRBD1. This CDR3 spans 16 amino acids. Germline V lookup: CDR1 SGHDT, CDR2 YYEEEE. V was pared by 2 bases and J by 9 bases, with 14 bases of the junction left unmatched. The CDR3 spells CASSFSGTAAVGEQFF. CDR3 DNA sequence: TGTGCCAGCAGCTTCTCCGGGACAGCGGCCGTTGGTGAGCAGTTCTTC.

The chain has TRBV27 and TRBJ2-6; 8 nucleotides line up with TRBD1. The CDR3 length is 18 residues. With V trimmed by 2 bases and J by 0 bases, 6 bases remained unmatched. Germline V gene data show CDR1 as MNHEY and CDR2 as SMNVEV (reference sequence). The CDR3 coding sequence is TGTGCCAGCAGTTTAAATGGACAGGGCTTCTCTGGGGCCAACGTCCTGACTTTC. Its protein is CASSLNGQGFSGANVLTF.